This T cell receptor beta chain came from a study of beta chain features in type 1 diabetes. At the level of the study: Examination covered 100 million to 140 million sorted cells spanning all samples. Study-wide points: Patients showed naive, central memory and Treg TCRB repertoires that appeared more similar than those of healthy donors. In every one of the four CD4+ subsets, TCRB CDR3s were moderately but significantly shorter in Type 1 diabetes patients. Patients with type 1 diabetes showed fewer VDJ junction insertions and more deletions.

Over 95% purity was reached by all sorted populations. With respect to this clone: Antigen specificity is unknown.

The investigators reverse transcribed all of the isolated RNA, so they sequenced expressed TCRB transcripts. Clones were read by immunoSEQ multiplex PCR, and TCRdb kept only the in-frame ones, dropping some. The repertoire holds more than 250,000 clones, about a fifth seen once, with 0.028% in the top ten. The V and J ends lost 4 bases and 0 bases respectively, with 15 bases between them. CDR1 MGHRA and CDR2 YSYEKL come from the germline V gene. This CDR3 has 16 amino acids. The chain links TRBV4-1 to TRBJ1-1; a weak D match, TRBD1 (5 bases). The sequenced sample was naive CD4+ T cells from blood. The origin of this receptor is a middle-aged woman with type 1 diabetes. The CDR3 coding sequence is TGCGCCAGCAGCCTCCTGGGGGGGGTTGTGAACACTGAAGCTTTCTTT. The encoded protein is CASSLLGGVVNTEAFF.